This section outlines one T cell receptor beta chain sequence together with its context. What it binds is not known. CDR1 is DFQATT and CDR2 is SNEGSKA in the germline V gene (reference sequence). This CDR3 has 15 amino acids. V lost 6 bases and J lost 3, with 18 bases in between. This entry belongs to a study of blood T cells in healthy people across ages. Study-wide findings and caveats: PBMC samples, being unsorted, prevented any conclusive comparison of naive and antigen-experienced cells.

For the second PCR, which ran for about 7 to 11 cycles, a sample-barcoded 5' primer and a J-beta primer mix were used. Using its own MiXCR run on the 5' RACE reads, TCRdb lists one record per CDR3 protein. Counted here are about 1.6 million distinct CDR3 sequences, roughly 30% occurring once; the ten biggest clones make up around 10%. Isolated PBMCs totaled at least 7 million in each sample. The TCR was taken from a woman under 40 in good health. The chain links TRBV20-1 to TRBJ2-1; D might be TRBD2 (5 bases). The sequencing input was blood. CDR3 region: CSAGGRGFNYNEQFF. The DNA for the CDR3 is TGCAGTGCCGGCGGACGCGGGTTCAACTACAATGAGCAGTTCTTC.